This TCR beta chain is drawn from a study of cytomegalovirus exposure and HLA in healthy donors. Amplification used 60 Vbeta primers and 13 Jbeta primers. Only in-frame clones appear in the TCRdb table, and some are missing; sequencing was by immunoSEQ multiplex PCR. The top ten clones hold about 0.58% of a sample with around 200,000 clones, approximately 82% of them seen once. CDR3 length equals 14 residues. CDR1 and CDR2 from the germline V gene are GTSNPN and SVGIG (reference sequence). V was pared by 4 bases and J by 6 bases, with 19 bases between. Sequencing was done on a sample of PBMCs. The TCR comes from a woman aged 35 to 49 in good health and CMV-seronegative. V and J are TRBV30 and TRBJ2-7, with D possibly TRBD2 on 6 matching bases. CDR3 DNA sequence: TGTGCCTGGAAACCCTCGAGCAGGAGGGCCGAGCAGTACTTC. Translating gives CAWKPSSRRAEQYF.